This T cell receptor (beta chain) appears in the sequencing data of a study of T cell changes during pregnancy in multiple sclerosis. The CDR3 extends over 17 amino acids. With V trimmed by 3 bases and J by 1 base, 10 bases remained unmatched. Germline V lookup: CDR1 LNHDA, CDR2 SQIVND (reference sequence). The assay was immunoSEQ multiplex PCR, and TCRdb's table has in-frame clones only and misses some. The sample holds more than 25,000 clones, 85% to 90% seen once. The chain carries TRBV19 and TRBJ2-5; TRBD2 matches 8 bases. The specimen comprised CD8+ T cells from peripheral blood mononuclear cells, sampled before pregnancy. This sequence originates from a female donor with multiple sclerosis, enrolled in a pregnancy study. This CDR3 is CASSIVDGGAFQETQYF. CDR3 coding DNA: TGTGCCAGTAGTATCGTGGACGGGGGGGCCTTCCAAGAGACCCAGTACTTC.